These 6 T cell receptor beta chains were sequenced from one sample in a study of shared T cell receptors in the human thymus (dated by TCRdb to the early 2020s). Library preparation was by the immunoSEQ multiplex PCR assay. In TCRdb, the immuneACCESS table is reduced to in-frame sequences with V and J assigned. These tables do not hold every clone; where another copy was compared, an unresolved V gene accounts for under half, and the others remain unexplained. Within this sample are more than 300,000 clones, with over 90% of them counted one time only. Roughly 0.02% of the sample is taken by the ten largest. Sequencing was performed on thymocytes. The origin of the receptors is a human donor.

The chain links TRBV27 to TRBJ1-5; the D gene is possibly TRBD1 (5 bases). CDR1 MNHEY and CDR2 SMNVEV come from the germline V gene (reference sequence). CDR3 length: 16 residues. Trimming took off 8 bases at V and 7 bases at J, with 24 bases between the two ends. Here the CDR3 reads CASARRGAPTGQPQHF. The CDR3 bases are TGTGCCAGCGCCCGCCGAGGGGCACCAACCGGACAGCCCCAGCATTTT.

The gene calls are TRBV28 and TRBJ1-1; D gene uncertain. The germline V gene encodes CDR1 MDHEN and CDR2 SYDVKM. Trimming pared 8 bases from V and 4 bases from J, leaving 17 bases between. This CDR3 comprises 14 residues. CDR3 amino acids: CASAYRRRPTEAFF. The CDR3 nucleotides read TGTGCCAGCGCCTACCGGAGGCGACCCACTGAAGCTTTCTTT.

The chain couples TRBV2 to TRBJ2-3; tentatively, D is TRBD2 (6 bases). Germline values: CDR1 SNHLY, CDR2 FYNNEI. Trimming shortened V by 8 bases and J by 12 bases, and 15 bases separated the two germline ends. This CDR3 has 11 amino acids. The CDR3 is CASRRDPSQYF. CDR3 sequence (DNA): TGTGCCAGCCGGCGGGACCCGTCCCAGTATTTT.

This rearrangement joins TRBV28 to TRBJ1-1, with TRBD1 as a possible D gene (5 bases). V lost 11 bases to trimming and J lost 4 bases, with 14 bases between them. CDR1 is MDHEN, CDR2 SYDVKM, per germline. This CDR3 has 12 residues. CDR3: CAAGGAVTEAFF. The CDR3, as DNA: TGTGCCGCAGGCGGGGCTGTCACTGAAGCTTTCTTT.

The chain recombines TRBV15 with TRBJ2-7; 9 nucleotides match TRBD2. The length of the CDR3 is 15 residues. J was trimmed by 6 bases and V by 0 bases; bases with no gene match: 6. Germline V gene lookup returns CDR1 LNHNV and CDR2 YYDKDF (reference sequence). The CDR3 spells CATSRDGGGAREQYF. DNA of the CDR3: TGTGCCACCAGCAGAGATGGCGGGGGGGCTCGCGAGCAGTACTTC. Variable domain in full (rest from reference TRBV15 and TRBJ2-7): DAMVIQNPRYQVTQFGKPVTLSCSQTLNHNVMYWYQQKSSQAPKLLFHYYDKDFNNEADTPDNFQSRRPNTSFCFLDIRSPGLGDTAMYLCATSRDGGGAREQYFGPGTRLTVT.

In this sample, this clone turned up once. The rearrangement joins TRBV2 to TRBJ2-7, with TRBD2 matching 10 bases. The CDR3 is made up of 16 amino acids. Germline CDR1 reads SNHLY; CDR2 reads FYNNEI. Trimming removed 4 bases from V and 3 bases from J; junction bases left unmatched: 9. The CDR3 spells CASSARVGTSVYEQYF. The CDR3 coding sequence is TGTGCCAGCAGTGCACGTGTTGGGACTAGCGTCTACGAGCAGTACTTC.